A selection of T cell receptor beta chains follows, all from one sample in a study of PD-L1 blockade in urothelial cancer. The method was immunoSEQ multiplex PCR; TCRdb's version includes in-frame clones alone and lacks a portion of them. The sample records about 79,000 clones, 70% to 90% being singletons. The starting material was PBMCs, obtained around atezolizumab (anti-PD-L1) treatment. The source of these receptors is a man between 35 and 55 years old with urothelial cancer. Both conserved end residues are part of each CDR3. A D gene is named only where the DNA matches it firmly. Size values are once, few and many counts, or a class for expanded clones, and some rows have none.

D gene: TRBD1
clone size: -
V gene: TRBV28
J gene: TRBJ1-1
CDR3 DNA: TGTGCCAGCAGTTCTACAGGGGGGCGAGCTTTCTTT
CDR3 protein: CASSSTGGRAFF

D gene: -
clone size: once
V gene: TRBV5-5
J gene: TRBJ1-5
CDR3 DNA: TGTGCCAGCAGCTTGGGGGCGAATCAGCCCCAGCATTTT
CDR3 protein: CASSLGANQPQHF

D gene: -
clone size: -
V gene: TRBV30
J gene: TRBJ1-1
CDR3 DNA: TGTGCCTGGACAGGTATGAACACTGAAGCTTTCTTT
CDR3 protein: CAWTGMNTEAFF

D gene: TRBD2
clone size: -
V gene: TRBV7-3
J gene: TRBJ2-5
CDR3 DNA: TGTGCCAGCAGCGCAGACCCTGGACTAGCGGGATTGGGGGAGACCCAGTACTTC
CDR3 protein: CASSADPGLAGLGETQYF

D gene: -
clone size: -
V gene: TRBV9
J gene: TRBJ2-1
CDR3 DNA: TGTGCCAGCAGCTACGGTCGGGACTTCGGGGGGCAGTTCTTC
CDR3 protein: CASSYGRDFGGQFF

D gene: TRBD2
clone size: -
V gene: TRBV2
J gene: TRBJ2-4
CDR3 DNA: TGTGCCAGCACCCCGGGAGGTTCGGCCAAAAACATTCAGTACTTC
CDR3 protein: CASTPGGSAKNIQYF

D gene: -
clone size: -
V gene: TRBV28
J gene: TRBJ2-1
CDR3 DNA: TGTGCCAGCAGTTCCATATCCGGGCGGACAGAAAAATTCTCCAATGAGCAGTTCTTC
CDR3 protein: CASSSISGRTEKFSNEQFF

D gene: TRBD2
clone size: -
V gene: TRBV4-1
J gene: TRBJ2-7
CDR3 DNA: TGCGCCAGCAGCCAAGATCGGGCTAGCGGGAGCTACGAGCAGTACTTC
CDR3 protein: CASSQDRASGSYEQYF

D gene: TRBD2
clone size: -
V gene: TRBV27
J gene: TRBJ2-1
CDR3 DNA: TGTGCCAGCAGTTTAGCGGGAGGAAAAATCAGTGAGCAGTTCTTC
CDR3 protein: CASSLAGGKISEQFF

D gene: -
clone size: -
V gene: TRBV10-3
J gene: TRBJ1-1
CDR3 DNA: TGTGCCATCGGACAAATGAACACTGAAGCTTTCTTT
CDR3 protein: CAIGQMNTEAFF

D gene: TRBD2
clone size: -
V gene: TRBV13
J gene: TRBJ2-3
CDR3 DNA: TGTGCCAGCAGCCGGACTAGCGGGACAGATACGCAGTATTTT
CDR3 protein: CASSRTSGTDTQYF